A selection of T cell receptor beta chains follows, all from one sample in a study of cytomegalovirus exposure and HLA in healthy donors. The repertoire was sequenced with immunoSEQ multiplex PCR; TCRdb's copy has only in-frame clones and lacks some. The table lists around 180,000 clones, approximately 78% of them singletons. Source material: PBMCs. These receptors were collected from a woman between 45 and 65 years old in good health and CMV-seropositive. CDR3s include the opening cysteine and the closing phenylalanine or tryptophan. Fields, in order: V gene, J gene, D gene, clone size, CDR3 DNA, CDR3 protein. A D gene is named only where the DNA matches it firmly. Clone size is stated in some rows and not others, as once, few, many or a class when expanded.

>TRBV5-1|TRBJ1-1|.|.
TGCGCCAGCAGAGTAGGAGGAAACACTGAAGCTTTCTTT
CASRVGGNTEAFF
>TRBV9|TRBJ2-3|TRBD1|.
TGTGCCAGCAGCGTATGGGACAGGGGTGGGTATGGTACGCAGTATTTT
CASSVWDRGGYGTQYF
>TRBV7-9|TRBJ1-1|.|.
TGTGCCAGCAGCCCTCCGAGGGAGAAAGGCACTGAAGCTTTCTTT
CASSPPREKGTEAFF
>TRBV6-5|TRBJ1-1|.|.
TGTGCCAGCAGTTACTCAGCAGGCGTCATGAACACTGAAGCTTTCTTT
CASSYSAGVMNTEAFF
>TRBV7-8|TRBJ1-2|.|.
TGTGCCAGCAGCTTAAGTGGGCGGGATAATGGCTACACCTTC
CASSLSGRDNGYTF
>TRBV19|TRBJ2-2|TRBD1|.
TGTGCCAGTAGTACGGGGACAGCTGGCGGGGAGCTGTTTTTT
CASSTGTAGGELFF
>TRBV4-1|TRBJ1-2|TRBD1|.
TGCGCCAGCAGCCCGGGACAGAGTCGGGGCTACACCTTC
CASSPGQSRGYTF
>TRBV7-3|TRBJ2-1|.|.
TGTGCCAGCAGCATAGTTAAGCGGACCCCCTCCTACAATGAGCAGTTCTTC
CASSIVKRTPSYNEQFF
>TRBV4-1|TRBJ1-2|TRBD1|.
TGCGCCAGCAGCCAAAAAGGGGGACAGGGGAGCTATGGCTACACCTTC
CASSQKGGQGSYGYTF
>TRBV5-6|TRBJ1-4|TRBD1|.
TGTGCCAGCAGCTTGGGGGACAGAATTGAAAAACTGTTTTTT
CASSLGDRIEKLFF
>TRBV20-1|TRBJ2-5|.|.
TGCAGTGCCCTAAAGGGGGAGACCCAGTACTTC
CSALKGETQYF
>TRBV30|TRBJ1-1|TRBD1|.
TGTGCCTGGGGACAGGGAACGAACACTGAAGCTTTCTTT
CAWGQGTNTEAFF
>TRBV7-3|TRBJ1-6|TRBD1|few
TGTGCCAGCAGCGAATACGGGACAGGGAATTCACCCCTCCACTTT
CASSEYGTGNSPLHF
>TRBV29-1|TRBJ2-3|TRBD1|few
TGCAGCGTGACCGGGACAGGGGGCGAAGCAGATACGCAGTATTTT
CSVTGTGGEADTQYF
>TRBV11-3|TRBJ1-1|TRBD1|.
TGTGCCAGCAGCCGACAGGGGGCTCGAGAAGCTTTCTTT
CASSRQGAREAFF
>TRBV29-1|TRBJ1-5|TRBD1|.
TGCAGCGTTGGACAGGGGGCCGGTCAGCCCCAGCATTTT
CSVGQGAGQPQHF
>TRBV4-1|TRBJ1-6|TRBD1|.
TGCGCCAGCAGACAAACGGTAAAAGGCCGCAGGGGGGATTCACCCCTCCACTTT
CASRQTVKGRRGDSPLHF
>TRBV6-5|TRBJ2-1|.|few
TGTGCCAGCACCAAACGGGGAGGTGAGCAGTTCTTC
CASTKRGGEQFF
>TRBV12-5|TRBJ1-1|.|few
TGTGCTAGTCAAGCACAGGGAAACACTGAAGCTTTCTTT
CASQAQGNTEAFF
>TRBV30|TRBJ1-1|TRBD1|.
TGTGCCTGGAGGACGGACAGGGTCAACACTGAAGCTTTCTTT
CAWRTDRVNTEAFF
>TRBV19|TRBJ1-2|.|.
TGTGCCAGTAGTATAGATGACGGAGCATTCTATGGCTACACCTTC
CASSIDDGAFYGYTF
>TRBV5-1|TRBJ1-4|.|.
TGCGCCAGCAGCTCGCAGGGGCTTATATCGGAAAAACTGTTTTTT
CASSSQGLISEKLFF
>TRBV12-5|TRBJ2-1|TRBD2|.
TGTGCTAGTGGTCTAAGACTAGCGGGGGCCAATGAGCAGTTCTTC
CASGLRLAGANEQFF
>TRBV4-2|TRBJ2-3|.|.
TGTGCCAGCAGCCAACGGGGCGAGGGGGATGATACGCAGTATTTT
CASSQRGEGDDTQYF
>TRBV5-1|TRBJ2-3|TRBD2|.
TGCGCCAGCAGCTTGGGTGAGGGACTAAACACAGATACGCAGTATTTT
CASSLGEGLNTDTQYF
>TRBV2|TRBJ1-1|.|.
TGTGCCAGCAGTGATTTGGGGGGACCGAACACTGAAGCTTTCTTT
CASSDLGGPNTEAFF
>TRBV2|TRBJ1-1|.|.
TGTGCCAGCATAAAAAACAGGGTCGACACTGAAGCTTTCTTT
CASIKNRVDTEAFF
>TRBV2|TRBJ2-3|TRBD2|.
TGTGCCAGCAGTGGTAGGACTAGCGGGGGTACGCAGTATTTT
CASSGRTSGGTQYF
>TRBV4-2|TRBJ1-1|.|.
TGTGCCAGCAGCCAATCCCGGACAGCCTATAACACTGAAGCTTTCTTT
CASSQSRTAYNTEAFF
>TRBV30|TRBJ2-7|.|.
TGTGCCTGGAGTGTCGGGACTTTATCATACGAGCAGTACTTC
CAWSVGTLSYEQYF
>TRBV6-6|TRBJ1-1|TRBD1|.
TGTGCCAGCAGGGACAGGAGTGAAGCTTTCTTT
CASRDRSEAFF
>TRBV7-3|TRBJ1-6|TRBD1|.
TGTGCCAGCAGTCAAACAGGGGGCCCTGGGGCACCCCTCCACTTT
CASSQTGGPGAPLHF
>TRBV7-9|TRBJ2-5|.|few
TGTGCCAGCAGCGCTCAGGGGTCCCAGTACTTC
CASSAQGSQYF
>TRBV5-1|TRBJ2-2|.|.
TGCGCCAGCAGCTGGATCCCGGACGCGGGCGGGGAGCTGTTTTTT
CASSWIPDAGGELFF
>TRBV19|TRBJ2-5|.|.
TGTGCCAGTAGTGGCCAGGGGCACGGGACCCAGTACTTC
CASSGQGHGTQYF
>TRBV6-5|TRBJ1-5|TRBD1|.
TGTGCCAGCAGCCCGGGACAGGGACATCAGCCCCAGCATTTT
CASSPGQGHQPQHF
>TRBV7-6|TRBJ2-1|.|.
TGTGCCAGCAGCTTGATGGCCTCGCTTCGTGTTAATGAGCAGTTCTTC
CASSLMASLRVNEQFF
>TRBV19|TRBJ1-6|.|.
TGTGCCAGTAAAAAGGAGGTAAAATCACCCCTCCACTTT
CASKKEVKSPLHF
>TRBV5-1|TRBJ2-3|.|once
TGCGCCAGCAGCGGGAAAGGGGTGGAGGATACGCAGTATTTT
CASSGKGVEDTQYF
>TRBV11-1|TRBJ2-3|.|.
TGTGCCAGCACCCCGGGTGGAGGGCGCACAGATACGCAGTATTTT
CASTPGGGRTDTQYF
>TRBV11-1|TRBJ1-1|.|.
TGTGCCAGCAGCTTCGGACAAACTTTAAAGGACACTGAAGCTTTCTTT
CASSFGQTLKDTEAFF
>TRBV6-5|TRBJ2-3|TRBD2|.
TGTGCCAGCAGTTTAGCGGGGCGTAGAGATACGCAGTATTTT
CASSLAGRRDTQYF
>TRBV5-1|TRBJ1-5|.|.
TGCGCCAGCAGCTTGGATGGAGGGTTCAATCAGCCCCAGCATTTT
CASSLDGGFNQPQHF
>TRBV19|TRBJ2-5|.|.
TGTGCCAACCCATTGGGCGCCTGGGCAGGAGGAGAAGAGACCCAGTACTTC
CANPLGAWAGGEETQYF
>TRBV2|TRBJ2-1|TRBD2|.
TGTGCCAGCAGTCCAGTCGGGGGGGGGCGAAATGAGCAGTTCTTC
CASSPVGGGRNEQFF
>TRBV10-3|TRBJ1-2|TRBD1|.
TGTGCCATCAGTGGGACAGGGCCTGGCTACACCTTC
CAISGTGPGYTF
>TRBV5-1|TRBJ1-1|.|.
TGCGCCAGCAGCTTCCGGGACGGGGGGGGGAACACTGAAGCTTTCTTT
CASSFRDGGGNTEAFF
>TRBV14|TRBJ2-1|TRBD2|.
TGTGCCAGCAGCCAGGGGCGGGGGTCCTACAATGAGCAGTTCTTC
CASSQGRGSYNEQFF
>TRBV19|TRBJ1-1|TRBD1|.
TGTGCCAGCGGGCGGGAGGACAGGGGCCTCTGGGGGACTGAAGCTTTCTTT
CASGREDRGLWGTEAFF
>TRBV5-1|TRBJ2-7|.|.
TGCGCCAGAAAGGGGCAGGGAGGATACGAGCAGTACTTC
CARKGQGGYEQYF
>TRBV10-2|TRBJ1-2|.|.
TGCGCCAGCACCCCAGGGCAGTATGGCTACACCTTC
CASTPGQYGYTF